The rows below give T cell receptor beta chains drawn from one sample of a study of beta chain features in type 1 diabetes. Profiled with immunoSEQ multiplex PCR; TCRdb holds only in-frame clones, not every one. The profile shows hundreds of thousands of clones, less than 20% of them singletons. The specimen sequenced was naive CD4+ T cells from blood. The receptors originated from a man younger than 35 in good health. Both conserved end residues are part of each CDR3. Each record gives: J gene, clone size, V gene, D gene, CDR3 protein, CDR3 DNA. D genes are given only for firm matches. Size is omitted from some rows. Given values are once, few, many or a class for expanded clones.

>TRBJ2-5|few|TRBV30|TRBD1
CAWSVPATGGRETQYF
TGTGCCTGGAGTGTACCAGCGACAGGGGGCCGAGAGACCCAGTACTTC
>TRBJ1-5|.|TRBV7-8|.
CASSRTEIQPQHF
TGTGCCAGCAGCAGAACCGAAATCCAGCCCCAGCATTTT
>TRBJ1-1|few|TRBV5-1|.
CASRWARGTEAFF
TGCGCCAGCAGGTGGGCCAGGGGCACTGAAGCTTTCTTT
>TRBJ2-7|.|TRBV28|.
CAPTDRSYEQYF
TGTGCCCCTACCGACCGTTCCTACGAGCAGTACTTC
>TRBJ1-5|.|TRBV23-1|.
CASSQLSGPDQPQHF
TGCGCCAGCAGTCAATTGTCAGGGCCCGATCAGCCCCAGCATTTT
>TRBJ1-6|.|TRBV7-9|.
CASSFPGSGSPLHF
TGTGCCAGCAGCTTCCCCGGGTCGGGGTCACCCCTCCACTTT
>TRBJ1-1|.|TRBV10-3|.
CAISESGGGAFF
TGTGCCATCAGTGAGTCTGGGGGTGGAGCTTTCTTT
>TRBJ2-3|.|TRBV28|.
CASSFGKGGTDTQYF
TGTGCCAGCAGTTTCGGGAAAGGAGGCACAGATACGCAGTATTTT
>TRBJ2-3|.|TRBV5-1|.
CASSSPGRTDTQYF
TGCGCCAGCAGTTCTCCGGGTCGTACAGATACGCAGTATTTT
>TRBJ1-5|.|TRBV2|.
CASSYDSSNQPQHF
TGTGCCAGCAGCTACGACAGTAGCAATCAGCCCCAGCATTTT
>TRBJ2-1|many|TRBV23-1|.
CASSQSGMARQFF
TGCGCCAGCAGTCAATCCGGAATGGCCCGGCAGTTCTTC
>TRBJ1-1|.|TRBV6-5|.
CASSPPRLNTEAFF
TGTGCCAGCAGTCCACCACGTCTGAACACTGAAGCTTTCTTT
>TRBJ2-3|few|TRBV28|.
CASVGRAQPDTQYF
TGTGCCAGCGTCGGGCGGGCCCAGCCGGATACGCAGTATTTT
>TRBJ2-6|.|TRBV5-4|TRBD1
CASSLVGRGPGANVLTF
TGTGCCAGCAGCTTGGTGGGAAGGGGGCCTGGGGCCAACGTCCTGACTTTC
>TRBJ2-3|.|TRBV21-1|.
CASPYGLAGEFGTDTQYF
TGTGCCAGCCCTTACGGACTAGCGGGAGAGTTTGGCACAGATACGCAGTATTTT
>TRBJ1-1|.|TRBV18|TRBD1
CASSPKDRGRAFF
TGTGCCAGCTCACCCAAGGACAGGGGCAGAGCTTTCTTT
>TRBJ2-5|few|TRBV6-6|.
CASSFRQRAKETQYF
TGTGCCAGCAGTTTCAGACAGAGGGCCAAAGAGACCCAGTACTTC
>TRBJ2-1|.|TRBV14|TRBD2
CASSQERTSGYNEQFF
TGTGCCAGCAGCCAAGAAAGGACTAGCGGTTACAATGAGCAGTTCTTC
>TRBJ2-7|few|TRBV11-1|.
CASSLTGSGEQYF
TGTGCCAGCAGCTTAACAGGTTCCGGGGAGCAGTACTTC
>TRBJ2-1|.|TRBV2|.
CASSEQAHEQFF
TGTGCCAGCAGTGAACAGGCCCATGAGCAGTTCTTC
>TRBJ1-1|few|TRBV5-1|TRBD1
CASSVQGAREAFF
TGCGCCAGCAGCGTACAGGGGGCCCGGGAAGCTTTCTTT
>TRBJ2-5|.|TRBV28|.
CASDPAGLLQGTQYF
TGTGCCAGCGACCCGGCCGGACTGCTCCAAGGGACCCAGTACTTC
>TRBJ2-2|.|TRBV4-3|TRBD2
CASTQSPSGGTTGELFF
TGCGCCAGCACCCAGTCCCCCTCGGGAGGAACCACCGGGGAGCTGTTTTTT
>TRBJ2-5|few|TRBV7-2|.
CASSTTFGSEETQYF
TGTGCCAGCAGCACGACATTCGGATCGGAAGAGACCCAGTACTTC
>TRBJ2-3|few|TRBV2|.
CASSDPGGHTQYF
TGTGCCAGCAGTGACCCGGGGGGCCATACGCAGTATTTT
>TRBJ2-5|few|TRBV5-4|TRBD2
CASSSPGLAGIVTQYF
TGTGCCAGCAGCTCTCCGGGACTAGCGGGGATCGTGACCCAGTACTTC
>TRBJ1-2|.|TRBV6-4|.
CASSDVLDLRGYTF
TGTGCCAGCAGTGATGTTTTGGACTTACGTGGCTACACCTTC
>TRBJ2-1|few|TRBV28|.
CASSAPGSRYNEQFF
TGTGCCAGCAGTGCCCCGGGAAGCCGGTACAATGAGCAGTTCTTC
>TRBJ2-7|few|TRBV10-3|.
CAISATLEQYF
TGTGCCATCAGTGCTACCCTCGAGCAGTACTTC
>TRBJ2-1|.|TRBV7-7|TRBD1
CASSLSSRDRGHNEQFF
TGTGCTAGCAGCTTATCTTCCCGGGACAGGGGTCACAATGAGCAGTTCTTC
>TRBJ1-4|.|TRBV6-5|.
CATRRGGNNEKLFF
TGTGCCACCCGCCGGGGAGGCAACAATGAAAAACTGTTTTTT
>TRBJ1-2|.|TRBV29-1|.
CSVSPKLTANYGYTF
TGCAGCGTGAGCCCAAAATTAACAGCGAACTATGGCTACACCTTC
>TRBJ1-3|.|TRBV6-6|TRBD1
CASRPTGARRDTIYF
TGTGCCAGCAGGCCGACAGGGGCCCGGCGGGACACCATATATTTT
>TRBJ2-7|few|TRBV29-1|.
CSVGGLSYEQYF
TGCAGCGTTGGGGGACTTTCCTACGAGCAGTACTTC
>TRBJ2-1|few|TRBV7-2|TRBD2
CASSLRSVSGTPNYNEQFF
TGTGCCAGCAGCTTAAGGTCGGTGAGCGGGACTCCGAACTACAATGAGCAGTTCTTC
>TRBJ2-3|.|TRBV7-3|TRBD2
CASSSGTSGYIDTQYF
TGTGCCAGCAGCTCCGGGACTAGCGGGTATATAGATACGCAGTATTTT
>TRBJ2-3|few|TRBV7-2|.
CASSFDGPSTDTQYF
TGTGCCAGCAGCTTTGACGGCCCTAGCACAGATACGCAGTATTTT
>TRBJ2-7|.|TRBV7-2|TRBD1
CASSFTGTGVREQYF
TGTGCCAGCAGCTTTACCGGGACAGGGGTGCGCGAGCAGTACTTC
>TRBJ2-3|.|TRBV6-1|TRBD1
CASRETGGRDTQYF
TGTGCCAGCAGAGAGACAGGGGGCCGAGATACGCAGTATTTT
>TRBJ2-5|.|TRBV10-3|TRBD2
CAISEGIAGGQETQYF
TGTGCCATCAGTGAGGGGATAGCGGGGGGACAAGAGACCCAGTACTTC
>TRBJ2-7|.|TRBV28|TRBD1
CASTRDRPGQQYF
TGTGCCAGCACTCGGGACAGGCCCGGGCAGCAGTACTTC